The 9 T cell receptor beta chains given below trace back to one sample, sequenced in a study of cytomegalovirus exposure and HLA in healthy donors. 60 Vbeta and 13 Jbeta primers were used in PCR. Repertoires were generated with immunoSEQ multiplex PCR, while TCRdb's copy carries only in-frame clones and drops some. In the table there are over 150,000 clones, about 90% of which are singletons. The specimen was PBMCs. These receptors originate from a girl in the first two years of life in good health and CMV-seronegative.

The rearrangement joins TRBV19 to TRBJ1-2; 9 bases are shared with TRBD1. Germline loops: CDR1 LNHDA, CDR2 SQIVND (reference sequence). The CDR3 is made up of 17 amino acids. V was clipped by 0 bases and J by 4 bases; unmatched bases: 9. CDR3 protein: CASSIDRRDRAVYGYTF. The CDR3 nucleotides read TGTGCCAGTAGTATAGACCGCCGGGACAGGGCTGTCTATGGCTACACCTTC.

The V call is TRBV7-9, the J call TRBJ1-1; TRBD1 matches 8 bases. Germline V gene data show CDR1 as SEHNR and CDR2 as FQNEAQ (reference sequence). The CDR3 extends over 16 amino acids. V shed 2 bases and J 0 bases; nucleotides not matched to a gene: 5. The CDR3 region is CASSLPLQGVNTEAFF. DNA for the CDR3: TGTGCCAGCAGCTTACCCTTACAGGGGGTGAACACTGAAGCTTTCTTT.

The CDR3 bases are TGTGCCAGCAGCTTAGGGCTTAGCAAAGAGACCCAGTACTTC. It specifies CASSLGLSKETQYF. The chain is built from TRBV13 and TRBJ2-5; D remains ambiguous. From germline, CDR1 is PRHDT and CDR2 FYEKMQ (reference sequence). Trimming removed 0 bases from V and 3 bases from J, with 8 bases in between. This CDR3 has 14 residues.

The V and J genes are TRBV18 and TRBJ2-2; 10 nucleotides match TRBD2. The germline V gene encodes CDR1 KGHSH and CDR2 LQKENI. V was clipped by 0 bases and J by 2 bases; unmatched bases: 6. This CDR3 has 18 amino acids. CDR3 amino acids: CASSPPGSGGRNTGELFF. In DNA form, the CDR3 reads TGTGCCAGCTCACCACCGGGTAGCGGGGGGCGAAACACCGGGGAGCTGTTTTTT.

This rearrangement joins TRBV5-4 to TRBJ2-5, with 12 bases that match TRBD2. V trimming: 2 bases; J trimming: 2 bases; junction bases outside the gene matches: 1. The CDR3 has 15 residues. Per germline, CDR1 SGHNT and CDR2 YYREEE (reference sequence). The CDR3 DNA follows: TGTGCCAGCAGCTTAGGACTAGCGGGACAAGAGACCCAGTACTTC. Its translation: CASSLGLAGQETQYF.

This chain joins TRBV30 and TRBJ2-5, with D perhaps TRBD1 (6 bases). Germline CDR1 reads GTSNPN; CDR2 reads SVGIG (reference sequence). Trimming left V 0 bases short and J 3 bases short, with 8 bases between. The CDR3 loop spans 13 amino acids. The CDR3 sequence: CAWSVQGEETQYF. The CDR3 region has the DNA TGTGCCTGGAGTGTACAGGGTGAAGAGACCCAGTACTTC. Complete variable domain (other parts from reference TRBV30 and TRBJ2-5): SQTIHQWPATLVQPVGSPLSLECTVEGTSNPNLYWYRQAAGRGLQLLFYSVGIGQISSEVPQNLSASRPQDRQFILSSKKLLLSDSGFYLCAWSVQGEETQYFGPGTRLLVL.

This chain links TRBV6-1 with TRBJ2-7; 9 nucleotides match TRBD1. CDR3 length equals 18 residues. Trimming cost V 2 bases and J 3 bases; bases outside gene matches: 14. Germline lookup yields CDR1 MNHNS and CDR2 SASEGT. CDR3 amino acids: CASSERRPGQGVGYEQYF. DNA for the CDR3: TGTGCCAGCAGTGAACGTCGCCCGGGACAGGGAGTTGGCTACGAGCAGTACTTC.

V is TRBV6-5 and J is TRBJ2-5; no clear D gene. This CDR3 comprises 13 residues. Germline V gives CDR1 MNHEY, CDR2 SVGAGI. V was clipped by 6 bases and J by 13 bases, with 21 bases between them. The CDR3 reads CASRQLTPSRWYF. The CDR3 coding sequence is TGTGCCAGCAGGCAACTAACTCCTAGTCGCTGGTACTTC.

This chain links TRBV7-8 with TRBJ2-7, with 7 bases lining up with TRBD1. This CDR3 spans 16 amino acids. Losses at the gene ends were 4 bases for V and 4 bases for J; bases not matched to a gene: 13. Germline V lookup: CDR1 SGHVS, CDR2 FQNEAQ. CDR3 DNA sequence: TGTGCCAGCAGCTCATACAGCCGGGACAGTATTTACGAGCAGTACTTC. Residues: CASSSYSRDSIYEQYF.